This T cell receptor (beta chain) originates from a study of blood T cell repertoires in COVID-19. Across the study: Acute-phase and convalescent COVID-19 samples originated in the United States, Italy and Spain. T cells, B-cell-depleted T cells, or PBMCs provided the cDNA or gDNA that served as material.

In the original processing: How many nucleated cells were present was estimated from reference gene primer amplification. Profiling relied on immunoSEQ multiplex PCR, and the TCRdb table lists in-frame clones only, not all of them. V and J calls and clone size follow that table, whereas D and trimming were derived from the DNA. This table holds 200,000 to 300,000 clones, around 88% found once. Germline V gene lookup returns CDR1 SGHNT and CDR2 YYREEE (reference sequence). The CDR3 sequence is 16 residues long. V lost 4 bases and J lost 4; bases outside the gene matches: 11. The chain is built from TRBV5-4 and TRBJ2-5, with 9 nucleotides matching TRBD1. The origin of this receptor is a woman under 40 who had recovered from COVID-19. The sample comprised peripheral blood. Written as DNA, the CDR3 is TGTGCCAGCAGCAGAACCGGGACAGGGAGCGGAGAGACCCAGTACTTC. This codes for CASSRTGTGSGETQYF.